Listed below are T cell receptor beta chains from one sample, sequenced in a study of OX40 agonist ivuxolimab in advanced cancers. Some clones are missing from TCRdb's copy, which holds only in-frame ones; the method was immunoSEQ multiplex PCR. Seen here are roughly 60,000 clones, 91% observed once, and the top ten hold 1.5% to 2%. The sequenced sample was CD4+ or CD8+ T cells sorted from blood, obtained in a trial of the OX40 agonist ivuxolimab. These receptors were obtained from an adult with an advanced solid tumor such as melanoma, head and neck, liver or kidney cancer. The CDR3 runs from the conserved cysteine through the conserved F or W. A D gene is named only where the DNA matches it firmly. Clone size is given for some rows only: seen once, a few or many times, or a class if the clone is expanded.

V gene	J gene	clone size	CDR3 length	D gene	CDR3 protein	CDR3 DNA
TRBV5-1	TRBJ2-7	.	15	TRBD2	CASSWGLDYSYEQYF	TGCGCCAGCAGCTGGGGACTAGACTATAGCTACGAGCAGTACTTC
TRBV7-9	TRBJ1-1	.	12	.	CASSLWGGEAFF	TGTGCCAGCAGCTTATGGGGGGGCGAAGCTTTCTTT
TRBV11-2	TRBJ1-6	.	14	TRBD1	CASSPTGVDSPLHF	TGTGCCAGCAGCCCGACAGGGGTGGATTCACCCCTCCACTTT
TRBV28	TRBJ2-7	.	15	.	CASSKHRDWEYEQYF	TGTGCCAGCAGTAAGCACCGGGACTGGGAGTACGAGCAGTACTTC
TRBV6-6	TRBJ2-7	.	14	TRBD1	CASSSGQNSYEQYF	TGTGCCAGCAGTTCGGGACAGAACTCCTACGAGCAGTACTTC
TRBV7-9	TRBJ2-1	.	15	.	CASSGGTDSYNEQFF	TGTGCCAGCAGCGGGGGGACGGACAGCTACAATGAGCAGTTCTTC
TRBV7-3	TRBJ2-1	.	15	.	CASSSNPSSYNEQFF	TGTGCCAGCAGCTCCAACCCTAGCTCCTACAATGAGCAGTTCTTC
TRBV28	TRBJ2-5	once	12	.	CASSTPAETQYF	TGTGCCAGCAGTACCCCAGCGGAGACCCAGTACTTC
TRBV15	TRBJ2-3	once	18	TRBD2	CATSRDLSPSGGTDTQYF	TGTGCCACCAGCAGAGATCTGTCCCCTAGCGGGGGGACAGATACGCAGTATTTT
TRBV7-2	TRBJ1-1	.	15	.	CASSSAAGENTEAFF	TGTGCCAGCAGCTCCGCGGCCGGAGAGAACACTGAAGCTTTCTTT
TRBV10-3	TRBJ2-2	.	14	.	CAISESRGAGELFF	TGTGCCATCAGTGAGTCGAGAGGCGCCGGGGAGCTGTTTTTT
TRBV5-6	TRBJ1-2	once	14	.	CASSFRRLPYGYTF	TGTGCCAGCAGCTTTCGCAGGCTTCCCTATGGCTACACCTTC
TRBV7-9	TRBJ2-7	few	13	.	CASSYQQGYEQYF	TGTGCCAGCAGCTACCAACAGGGCTACGAGCAGTACTTC
TRBV5-1	TRBJ2-2	.	16	TRBD1	CASSLAGTGVPGELFF	TGCGCCAGCAGCTTAGCCGGGACAGGGGTTCCCGGGGAGCTGTTTTTT
TRBV19	TRBJ1-6	once	15	.	CASSTKTGQNSPLHF	TGTGCCAGTAGTACGAAGACAGGTCAAAATTCACCCCTCCACTTT
TRBV28	TRBJ1-1	few	13	.	CASSPHGDKEAFF	TGTGCCAGCAGTCCACACGGGGACAAAGAAGCTTTCTTT
TRBV12-5	TRBJ1-1	.	16	.	CAGGFVLRGENTEAFF	TGTGCTGGTGGTTTCGTGCTTCGGGGTGAGAACACTGAAGCTTTCTTT
TRBV18	TRBJ1-1	.	16	.	CASSPFVGGRSTEAFF	TGTGCCAGCTCACCATTCGTCGGGGGCCGAAGTACTGAAGCTTTCTTT
TRBV6-5	TRBJ1-3	.	13	.	CASQGGGGNTIYF	TGTGCCAGCCAAGGCGGGGGCGGAAACACCATATATTTT
TRBV5-1	TRBJ1-3	.	15	.	CASSPHGGTGNTIYF	TGCGCCAGCAGCCCCCATGGAGGGACTGGAAACACCATATATTTT
TRBV9	TRBJ1-3	.	19	.	CASSAGLLGEGRVGNTIYF	TGTGCCAGCAGCGCGGGCCTCCTGGGTGAGGGGAGAGTAGGAAACACCATATATTTT
TRBV5-1	TRBJ2-2	.	15	.	CASRIILGSAGELFF	TGCGCCAGTCGGATAATCCTCGGGAGTGCCGGGGAGCTGTTTTTT
TRBV7-8	TRBJ1-2	.	14	.	CASSLYNNNYGYTF	TGTGCCAGCAGCTTATACAACAATAACTATGGCTACACCTTC
TRBV6-4	TRBJ2-7	.	13	.	CATSVNPGGEQYF	TGTGCCACCAGCGTTAACCCTGGGGGAGAGCAGTACTTC
TRBV7-9	TRBJ1-4	once	14	.	CASSYLGGREKLFF	TGTGCCAGCAGCTACTTAGGGGGACGGGAAAAACTGTTTTTT
TRBV7-3	TRBJ2-2	.	14	TRBD1	CASSFDRGTGELFF	TGTGCCAGCAGCTTCGACAGGGGCACCGGGGAGCTGTTTTTT
TRBV5-3	TRBJ1-5	.	14	TRBD1	CARRLRGPNQPQHF	TGTGCCAGAAGACTAAGGGGGCCGAATCAGCCCCAGCATTTT
TRBV28	TRBJ1-4	.	14	TRBD1	CASRSGQGSEKLFF	TGTGCCAGCAGATCGGGACAGGGTAGCGAAAAACTGTTTTTT
TRBV2	TRBJ2-1	.	15	TRBD2	CASSEGLAGGNEQFF	TGTGCCAGCAGTGAGGGACTAGCGGGAGGAAATGAGCAGTTCTTC
TRBV6-5	TRBJ2-7	.	15	TRBD2	CASSLLAGVSYEQYF	TGTGCCAGCAGTCTACTAGCGGGGGTTTCCTACGAGCAGTACTTC
TRBV4-3	TRBJ2-7	few	14	.	CASSLTRKTGEQYF	TGCGCCAGCAGCCTCACAAGGAAAACGGGCGAGCAGTACTTC
TRBV14	TRBJ2-3	.	15	TRBD2	CASSPGTSARDTQYF	TGTGCCAGCAGCCCGGGGACTAGCGCCAGAGATACGCAGTATTTT
TRBV30	TRBJ1-6	.	15	TRBD1	CAWSVNRGYNSPLHF	TGTGCCTGGAGTGTAAACAGGGGATATAATTCACCCCTCCACTTT
TRBV28	TRBJ2-2	.	17	TRBD2	CASSFPLAGVATGELFF	TGTGCCAGCAGTTTCCCCCTAGCGGGAGTAGCTACCGGGGAGCTGTTTTTT
TRBV27	TRBJ1-4	.	16	TRBD1	CASSSFGTGLNEKLFF	TGTGCCAGCAGTTCGTTCGGGACAGGGCTCAATGAAAAACTGTTTTTT
TRBV15	TRBJ2-2	once	16	.	CATSRDSGPNTGELFF	TGTGCCACCAGCAGAGATTCGGGGCCGAACACCGGGGAGCTGTTTTTT
TRBV7-3	TRBJ2-2	once	14	TRBD2	CASSFGLAGAELFF	TGTGCCAGCAGCTTCGGACTAGCGGGAGCGGAGCTGTTTTTT
TRBV28	TRBJ2-1	.	15	.	CASSLRGGKNNEQFF	TGTGCCAGCAGTTTACGAGGAGGGAAAAACAATGAGCAGTTCTTC
TRBV18	TRBJ2-2	.	16	TRBD1	CASTTPGQTNTGELFF	TGTGCCAGCACAACCCCGGGACAGACGAACACCGGGGAGCTGTTTTTT
TRBV5-1	TRBJ2-1	.	15	.	CASRSRAGSYNEQFF	TGCGCCAGCAGGAGCAGGGCGGGCTCTTACAATGAGCAGTTCTTC
TRBV28	TRBJ2-7	.	15	TRBD1	CASSTPGTGFYEQYF	TGTGCCAGCAGTACCCCCGGGACAGGGTTCTACGAGCAGTACTTC
TRBV7-9	TRBJ1-3	.	13	.	CASSRGVGNTIYF	TGTGCCAGCAGCCGCGGGGTCGGAAACACCATATATTTT
TRBV27	TRBJ2-7	.	16	TRBD2	CASSSVAGVLPYEQYF	TGTGCCAGCAGTTCAGTAGCGGGAGTTTTACCATACGAGCAGTACTTC
TRBV30	TRBJ2-7	.	14	TRBD1	CAWSPDRGHYEQYF	TGTGCCTGGAGCCCCGACAGGGGGCACTACGAGCAGTACTTC
TRBV19	TRBJ1-2	.	16	.	CASSMGGKRGNYGYTF	TGTGCCAGTAGTATGGGGGGCAAGAGGGGGAACTATGGCTACACCTTC